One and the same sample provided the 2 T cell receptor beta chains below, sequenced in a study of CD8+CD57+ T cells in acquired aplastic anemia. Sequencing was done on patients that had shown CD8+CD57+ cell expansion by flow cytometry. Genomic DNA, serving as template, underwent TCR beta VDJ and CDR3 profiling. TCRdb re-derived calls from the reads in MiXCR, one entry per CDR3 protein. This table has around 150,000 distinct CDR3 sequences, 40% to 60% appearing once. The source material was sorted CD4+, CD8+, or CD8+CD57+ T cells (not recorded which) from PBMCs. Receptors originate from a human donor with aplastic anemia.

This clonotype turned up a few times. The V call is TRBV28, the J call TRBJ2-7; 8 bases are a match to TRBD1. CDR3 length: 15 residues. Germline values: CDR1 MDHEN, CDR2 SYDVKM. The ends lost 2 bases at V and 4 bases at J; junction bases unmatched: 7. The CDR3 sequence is CASSLAQGVWYEQYF. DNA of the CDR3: TGTGCCAGCAGTTTAGCACAGGGGGTATGGTACGAGCAGTACTTC. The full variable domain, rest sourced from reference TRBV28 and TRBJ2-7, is DVKVTQSSRYLVKRTGEKVFLECVQDMDHENMFWYRQDPGLGLRLIYFSYDVKMKEKGDIPEGYSVSREKKERFSLILESASTNQTSMYLCASSLAQGVWYEQYFGPGTRLTVT.

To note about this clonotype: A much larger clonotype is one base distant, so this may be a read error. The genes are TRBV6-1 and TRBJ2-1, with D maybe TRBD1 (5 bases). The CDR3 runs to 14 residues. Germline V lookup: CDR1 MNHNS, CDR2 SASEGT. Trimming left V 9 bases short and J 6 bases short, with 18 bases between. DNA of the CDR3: TGTGCCAGAAGTACAACCGACAGTTTCAATGAGCAGTTCTTC. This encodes CARSTTDSFNEQFF.